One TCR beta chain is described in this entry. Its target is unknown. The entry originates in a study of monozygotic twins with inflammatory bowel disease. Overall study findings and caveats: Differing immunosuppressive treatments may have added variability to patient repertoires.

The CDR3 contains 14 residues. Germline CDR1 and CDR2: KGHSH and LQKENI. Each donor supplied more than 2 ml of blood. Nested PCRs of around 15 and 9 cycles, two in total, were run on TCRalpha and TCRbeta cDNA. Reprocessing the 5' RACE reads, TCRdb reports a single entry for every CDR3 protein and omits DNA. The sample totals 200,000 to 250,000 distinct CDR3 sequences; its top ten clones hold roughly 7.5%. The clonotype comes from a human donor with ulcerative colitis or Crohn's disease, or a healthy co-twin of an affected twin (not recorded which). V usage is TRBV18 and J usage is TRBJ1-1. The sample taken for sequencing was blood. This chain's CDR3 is CASSTDGLNTEAFF.